Below, one T cell receptor (beta chain) is given with its context. In the same sample, other DNA sequences code for this CDR3. Looked up from germline, CDR1 is MDHEN and CDR2 is SYDVKM. With 6 bases clipped from V and 5 bases from J, the junction kept 4 bases outside the gene matches. The length of the CDR3 is 14 residues. This record comes from a study of blood T cell repertoires in COVID-19. In the study overall: Samples representing acute and convalescent COVID-19 were sourced from the United States, Italy and Spain.

Assay used: immunoSEQ multiplex PCR; TCRdb lists only in-frame clones, some missing. The repertoire holds around 68,000 clones, roughly 84% seen once, with less than 8% in the top ten. The sample comprised peripheral blood. This rearrangement joins TRBV28 to TRBJ1-4; 9 bases are a match to TRBD1. This clonotype was obtained from a man aged 50 to 59 with active COVID-19. The CDR3 sequence: CASSPGTGNEKLFF. CDR3 bases: TGTGCCAGCAGCCCCGGGACAGGGAATGAAAAACTGTTTTTT.